These T cell receptor beta chains were read from a single sample in a study of PD-L1 blockade in urothelial cancer. TCRdb keeps only in-frame clones here, not all; method: immunoSEQ multiplex PCR. The sample has about 48,000 clones, around 87% seen once; the top ten hold 10%. The sequenced sample was PBMCs, obtained around atezolizumab (anti-PD-L1) treatment. These receptors were obtained from a man in his sixties with urothelial cancer. The CDR3 runs from the conserved cysteine through the conserved F or W. Each record gives: clone size, V gene, D gene, J gene, CDR3 protein, CDR3 DNA. D genes are given only for firm matches. A row's size may be missing; if present it is once, few, many or a size class.

size: .
V: TRBV5-1
D: .
J: TRBJ1-1
CDR3: CASSFSTPMNTEAFF
DNA: TGCGCCAGCAGCTTCTCGACACCCATGAACACTGAAGCTTTCTTT

size: once
V: TRBV6-6
D: .
J: TRBJ2-6
CDR3: CASTDGVSGANVLTF
DNA: TGTGCCAGCACCGACGGAGTATCTGGGGCCAACGTCCTGACTTTC

size: .
V: TRBV6-5
D: TRBD1
J: TRBJ2-2
CDR3: CASSRQGTGELFF
DNA: TGTGCCAGCAGTAGACAGGGGACCGGGGAGCTGTTTTTT

size: few
V: TRBV10-3
D: .
J: TRBJ1-3
CDR3: CAISERPGQNTIYF
DNA: TGTGCCATCAGTGAAAGGCCAGGGCAAAACACCATATATTTT

size: .
V: TRBV4-3
D: .
J: TRBJ1-1
CDR3: CASSQVYRYTEAFF
DNA: TGCGCCAGCAGCCAAGTTTACAGGTACACTGAAGCTTTCTTT

size: .
V: TRBV6-6
D: TRBD1
J: TRBJ1-2
CDR3: CASSYKRQGEGGYTF
DNA: TGTGCCAGCAGTTACAAGCGACAGGGCGAAGGAGGCTACACCTTC

size: .
V: TRBV6-4
D: .
J: TRBJ1-2
CDR3: CASSDGNRGTSGYTF
DNA: TGTGCCAGCAGTGACGGAAACCGGGGGACCTCTGGCTACACCTTC

size: .
V: TRBV5-1
D: TRBD2
J: TRBJ2-5
CDR3: CASTTERGRETQYF
DNA: TGCGCCAGCACCACCGAGCGGGGGAGGGAGACCCAGTACTTC

size: .
V: TRBV6-5
D: TRBD1
J: TRBJ2-1
CDR3: CASSYQQGVSYNEQFF
DNA: TGTGCCAGCAGTTACCAGCAGGGGGTGTCCTACAATGAGCAGTTCTTC

size: .
V: TRBV7-9
D: TRBD1
J: TRBJ1-1
CDR3: CASSLQGAEAFF
DNA: TGTGCCAGCAGCCTCCAGGGGGCTGAAGCTTTCTTT

size: .
V: TRBV11-2
D: TRBD1
J: TRBJ1-3
CDR3: CASTGQGGNTIYF
DNA: TGTGCCAGCACCGGACAGGGGGGAAACACCATATATTTT

size: .
V: TRBV11-2
D: .
J: TRBJ1-6
CDR3: CASSLVNGGAVSPLHF
DNA: TGTGCCAGCAGCTTAGTGAACGGGGGGGCAGTTTCACCCCTCCACTTT

size: .
V: TRBV28
D: .
J: TRBJ1-4
CDR3: CATQSRSPATNEKLFF
DNA: TGTGCCACCCAATCCAGGTCCCCCGCAACTAATGAAAAACTGTTTTTT

size: once
V: TRBV15
D: .
J: TRBJ1-2
CDR3: CATSRDRQVHYGYTF
DNA: TGTGCCACCAGCAGAGATCGACAGGTACACTATGGCTACACCTTC

size: .
V: TRBV5-8
D: TRBD1
J: TRBJ1-5
CDR3: CASSGPDRAPQHF
DNA: TGTGCCAGCAGCGGACCCGACAGGGCCCCCCAGCATTTT

size: few
V: TRBV7-8
D: TRBD1
J: TRBJ1-5
CDR3: CASSPTGAKDQPQHF
DNA: TGTGCCAGCAGCCCGACAGGGGCTAAGGATCAGCCCCAGCATTTT

size: .
V: TRBV27
D: TRBD2
J: TRBJ2-5
CDR3: CASSLSAGGLGETQYF
DNA: TGTGCCAGCAGTTTATCAGCGGGGGGTTTAGGAGAGACCCAGTACTTC

size: .
V: TRBV5-4
D: .
J: TRBJ2-3
CDR3: CASSIRLADTQYF
DNA: TGTGCCAGCAGCATCCGACTAGCAGATACGCAGTATTTT

size: .
V: TRBV5-1
D: .
J: TRBJ2-3
CDR3: CASSLRQGGRRTDTQYF
DNA: TGCGCCAGCAGCTTACGACAGGGTGGGAGGCGTACAGATACGCAGTATTTT

size: .
V: TRBV6-1
D: TRBD1
J: TRBJ1-1
CDR3: CASSETGETEAFF
DNA: TGTGCCAGCAGTGAAACAGGGGAAACTGAAGCTTTCTTT

size: .
V: TRBV7-8
D: TRBD2
J: TRBJ2-1
CDR3: CASSLNGGLAGVWFF
DNA: TGTGCCAGCAGCTTGAATGGGGGACTAGCGGGGGTTTGGTTCTTC

size: .
V: TRBV18
D: .
J: TRBJ2-5
CDR3: CASSGEQQETQYF
DNA: TGTGCCAGCTCAGGGGAGCAACAAGAGACCCAGTACTTC

size: .
V: TRBV4-3
D: TRBD1
J: TRBJ1-4
CDR3: CASSQGQGGEKLFF
DNA: TGCGCCAGCAGCCAGGGACAGGGAGGTGAAAAACTGTTTTTT

size: .
V: TRBV10-2
D: TRBD1
J: TRBJ1-1
CDR3: CASSDTGGIAEAFF
DNA: TGCGCCAGCAGTGATACAGGGGGCATCGCTGAAGCTTTCTTT

size: .
V: TRBV9
D: TRBD1
J: TRBJ2-1
CDR3: CASSLTGTTYNEQFF
DNA: TGTGCCAGCAGCCTGACAGGGACAACCTACAATGAGCAGTTCTTC

size: .
V: TRBV23-1
D: TRBD1
J: TRBJ1-1
CDR3: CASNFPRDRGGSTEAFF
DNA: TGCGCCAGCAACTTCCCTCGGGACAGGGGTGGGAGCACTGAAGCTTTCTTT

size: .
V: TRBV28
D: TRBD2
J: TRBJ2-3
CDR3: CASSLASGDTDTQYF
DNA: TGTGCCAGCAGTTTAGCTAGCGGGGACACAGATACGCAGTATTTT

size: .
V: TRBV5-1
D: TRBD2
J: TRBJ2-3
CDR3: CASSLATSGGAGRQDTQYF
DNA: TGCGCCAGCAGCTTGGCCACTAGCGGGGGGGCGGGTCGACAAGATACGCAGTATTTT

size: .
V: TRBV11-2
D: .
J: TRBJ1-1
CDR3: CASSGNGMNTEAFF
DNA: TGTGCCAGCAGCGGAAACGGGATGAACACTGAAGCTTTCTTT

size: .
V: TRBV4-2
D: TRBD2
J: TRBJ2-7
CDR3: CASSQAAGGLGTYEQYF
DNA: TGTGCCAGCAGCCAAGCGGCGGGGGGGTTGGGGACCTACGAGCAGTACTTC

size: .
V: TRBV4-1
D: TRBD1
J: TRBJ1-2
CDR3: CASSQEILGQSYGYTF
DNA: TGCGCCAGCAGCCAAGAAATTCTGGGACAGAGCTATGGCTACACCTTC

size: .
V: TRBV27
D: TRBD1
J: TRBJ1-1
CDR3: CASSFGTANTEAFF
DNA: TGTGCCAGCAGTTTCGGGACAGCGAACACTGAAGCTTTCTTT

size: .
V: TRBV29-1
D: .
J: TRBJ1-1
CDR3: CSVERGREAFF
DNA: TGCAGCGTTGAAAGGGGGAGAGAGGCTTTCTTT

size: .
V: TRBV5-1
D: TRBD1
J: TRBJ1-2
CDR3: CASSTPGQDYGYTF
DNA: TGCGCCAGCAGCACGCCGGGACAGGACTATGGCTACACCTTC

size: .
V: TRBV6-5
D: .
J: TRBJ1-5
CDR3: CASRLTENSNQPQHF
DNA: TGTGCCAGCAGACTGACAGAAAATAGCAATCAGCCCCAGCATTTT

size: .
V: TRBV5-1
D: TRBD1
J: TRBJ1-6
CDR3: CASSIGQANSPLHF
DNA: TGCGCCAGCAGCATCGGACAGGCCAATTCACCCCTCCACTTT

size: once
V: TRBV28
D: .
J: TRBJ1-2
CDR3: CASGRYGYTF
DNA: TGTGCCAGCGGCCGCTATGGCTACACCTTC

size: .
V: TRBV4-3
D: TRBD2
J: TRBJ2-5
CDR3: CASSQDLAGGLAQYF
DNA: TGCGCCAGCAGCCAAGATCTAGCGGGGGGGCTGGCCCAGTACTTC

size: .
V: TRBV5-6
D: TRBD2
J: TRBJ2-3
CDR3: CASSASGARGGLQDTQYF
DNA: TGTGCCAGCAGCGCCTCGGGTGCGCGGGGGGGCCTCCAAGATACGCAGTATTTT

size: .
V: TRBV4-3
D: TRBD1
J: TRBJ1-4
CDR3: CASSPEDRVREKLFF
DNA: TGCGCCAGCAGCCCCGAGGACAGGGTTCGTGAAAAACTGTTTTTT

size: .
V: TRBV6-5
D: .
J: TRBJ2-7
CDR3: CASRDPRAGSGEQYF
DNA: TGTGCCAGCCGAGACCCCAGGGCTGGGTCAGGCGAGCAGTACTTC

size: .
V: TRBV15
D: TRBD1
J: TRBJ2-7
CDR3: CATSRTDRGLHEQYF
DNA: TGTGCCACCAGCAGAACTGACAGGGGGCTTCACGAGCAGTACTTC

size: .
V: TRBV29-1
D: .
J: TRBJ2-1
CDR3: CSADKGYSYNEQFF
DNA: TGCAGCGCCGACAAGGGGTACTCCTACAATGAGCAGTTCTTC

size: .
V: TRBV5-4
D: .
J: TRBJ1-2
CDR3: CASSSTQAYYGYTF
DNA: TGTGCCAGCAGCTCGACCCAGGCCTACTATGGCTACACCTTC

size: .
V: TRBV5-1
D: .
J: TRBJ2-1
CDR3: CASSLPGFDEQFF
DNA: TGCGCCAGCAGCTTGCCGGGGTTCGATGAGCAGTTCTTC

size: .
V: TRBV18
D: TRBD1
J: TRBJ1-2
CDR3: CASSTQRAGQGNYGYTF
DNA: TGTGCCAGCTCAACCCAAAGGGCGGGACAGGGGAACTATGGCTACACCTTC

size: .
V: TRBV19
D: .
J: TRBJ2-3
CDR3: CASSIKVGGRDTQYF
DNA: TGTGCCAGTAGTATTAAAGTGGGGGGTCGTGATACGCAGTATTTT

size: .
V: TRBV27
D: TRBD2
J: TRBJ2-5
CDR3: CASKGTSGTQETQYF
DNA: TGTGCCAGCAAGGGGACTAGCGGGACCCAAGAGACCCAGTACTTC